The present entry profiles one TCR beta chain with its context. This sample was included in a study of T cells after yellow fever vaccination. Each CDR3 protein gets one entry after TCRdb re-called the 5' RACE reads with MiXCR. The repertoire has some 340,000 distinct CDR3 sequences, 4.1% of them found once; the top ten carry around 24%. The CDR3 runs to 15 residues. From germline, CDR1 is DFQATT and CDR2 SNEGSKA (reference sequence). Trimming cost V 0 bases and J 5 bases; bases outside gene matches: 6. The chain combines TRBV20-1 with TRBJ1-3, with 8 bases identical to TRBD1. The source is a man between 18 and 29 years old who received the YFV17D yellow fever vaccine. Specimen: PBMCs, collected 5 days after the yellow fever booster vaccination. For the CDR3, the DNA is TGCAGTGCTAGAGATCCACAGGGGGGACGAAACACCATATATTTT. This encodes CSARDPQGGRNTIYF.